This TCR beta chain was sequenced for a study of vaccination effects on CD4 cells after COVID-19. Expansion of antigen-specific CD4+ T cells with viral peptide pools was carried out by the ViraFEST assay before sequencing. CD4+ T cell isolation took place after more than eight days of culture. Vaccination of participants consisted of two doses of either the BNT162b2 or mRNA-1273 vaccine. Turning to this clone: Antigen: not known.

The germline V gene encodes CDR1 SGHVS and CDR2 FNYEAQ. The CDR3 contains 16 residues. Trimming pared 5 bases from V and 7 bases from J, leaving 22 bases between. The table came from immunoSEQ multiplex PCR; TCRdb's copy has only in-frame clones and leaves some out. The repertoire has about 69,000 clones, around 69% of them found once; the top ten carry roughly 1.6%. The chain has TRBV7-6 and TRBJ2-3; D is undetermined. This clonotype originated in a human donor who received a COVID-19 vaccine. Specimen: CD4+ T cells from PBMCs cultured with HCoV-229E spike peptides, collected after COVID-19 vaccination. In DNA, the CDR3 is TGTGCCAGCAGCCGAAGCGAGACGCTAGTCATTAATACGCAGTATTTT. It translates to CASSRSETLVINTQYF.